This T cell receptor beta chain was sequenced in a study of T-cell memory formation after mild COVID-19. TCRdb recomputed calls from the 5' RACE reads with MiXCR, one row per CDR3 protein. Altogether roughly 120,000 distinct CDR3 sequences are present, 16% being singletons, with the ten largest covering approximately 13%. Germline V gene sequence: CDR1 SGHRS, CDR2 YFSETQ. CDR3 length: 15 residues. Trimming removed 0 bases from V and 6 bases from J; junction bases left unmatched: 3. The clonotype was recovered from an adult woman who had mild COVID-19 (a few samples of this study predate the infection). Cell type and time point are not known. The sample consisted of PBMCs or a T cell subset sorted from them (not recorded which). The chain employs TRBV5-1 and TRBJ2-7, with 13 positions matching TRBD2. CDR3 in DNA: TGCGCCAGCAGCTTGGGACTAGCGGGAGGCGTCGAGCAGTACTTC. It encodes CASSLGLAGGVEQYF.